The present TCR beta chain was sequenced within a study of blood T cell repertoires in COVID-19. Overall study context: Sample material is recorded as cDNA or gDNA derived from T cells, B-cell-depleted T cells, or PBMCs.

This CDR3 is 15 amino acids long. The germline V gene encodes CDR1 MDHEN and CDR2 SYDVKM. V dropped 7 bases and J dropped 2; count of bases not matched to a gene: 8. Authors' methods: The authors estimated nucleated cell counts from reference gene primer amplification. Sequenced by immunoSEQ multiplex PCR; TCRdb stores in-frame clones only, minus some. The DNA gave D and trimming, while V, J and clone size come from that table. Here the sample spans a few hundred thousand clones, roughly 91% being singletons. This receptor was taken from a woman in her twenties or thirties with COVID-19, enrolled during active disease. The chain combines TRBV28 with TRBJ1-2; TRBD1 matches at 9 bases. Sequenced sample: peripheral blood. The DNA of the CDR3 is TGTGCCAGCAATACTCCCGGGACAGGGAACTATGGCTACACCTTC. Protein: CASNTPGTGNYGYTF.